This TCR beta chain was recovered during a study of siplizumab effects on memory and regulatory T cells. General study results and limits: Alloreactive sequences that could be traced to unstimulated CD4+ memory cells showed a significant reduction under siplizumab.

To note about this clone: Its target is not known.

Repertoires were generated with immunoSEQ multiplex PCR, while TCRdb's copy carries only in-frame clones and drops some. The sample carries 100,000 or so clones, around 90% recorded once. V was shortened by 10 bases and J by 5 bases, with 14 bases between the two germline ends. The CDR3 covers 13 residues. Germline V lookup: CDR1 MDHEN, CDR2 SYDVKM. This receptor was identified in a human donor in good health. The specimen was non-Treg CD4+ T cells sorted from blood. This chain uses TRBV28 with TRBJ1-4; D ambiguous. This CDR3 is CAIRARVNEKLFF. The CDR3 DNA reads TGTGCCATCCGAGCTAGGGTCAATGAAAAACTGTTTTTT.